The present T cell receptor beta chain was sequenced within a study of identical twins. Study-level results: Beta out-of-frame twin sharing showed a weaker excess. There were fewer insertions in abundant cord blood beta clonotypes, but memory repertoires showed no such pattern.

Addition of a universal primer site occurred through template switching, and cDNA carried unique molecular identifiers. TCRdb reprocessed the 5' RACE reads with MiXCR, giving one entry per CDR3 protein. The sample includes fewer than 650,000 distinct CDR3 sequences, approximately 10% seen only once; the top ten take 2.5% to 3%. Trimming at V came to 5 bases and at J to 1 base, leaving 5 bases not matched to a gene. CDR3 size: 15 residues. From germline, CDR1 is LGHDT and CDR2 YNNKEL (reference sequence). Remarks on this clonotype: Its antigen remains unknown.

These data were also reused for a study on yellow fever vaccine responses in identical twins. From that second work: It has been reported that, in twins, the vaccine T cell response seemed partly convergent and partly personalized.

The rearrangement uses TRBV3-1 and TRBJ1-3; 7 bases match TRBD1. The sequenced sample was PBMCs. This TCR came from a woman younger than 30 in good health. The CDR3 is CASSYETGSGNTIYF. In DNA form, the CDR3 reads TGTGCCAGCAGCTACGAGACAGGGTCTGGAAACACCATATATTTT.